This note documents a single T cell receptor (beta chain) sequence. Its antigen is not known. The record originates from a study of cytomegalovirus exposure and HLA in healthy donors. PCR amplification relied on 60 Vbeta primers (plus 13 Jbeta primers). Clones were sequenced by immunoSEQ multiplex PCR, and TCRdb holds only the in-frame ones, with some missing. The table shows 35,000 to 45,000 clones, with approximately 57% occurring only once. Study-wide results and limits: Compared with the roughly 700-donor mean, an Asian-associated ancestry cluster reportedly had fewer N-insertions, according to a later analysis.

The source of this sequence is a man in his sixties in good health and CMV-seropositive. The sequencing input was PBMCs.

The CDR3, as DNA: TGTGCCAGCTCCCCAGGTGAGGGTTACTACAATGAGCAGTTCTTC. Translation gives CASSPGEGYYNEQFF. The chain couples TRBV18 to TRBJ2-1, with a possible D match to TRBD2 (5 bases). Trimming left V 6 bases short and J 3 bases short, with 15 bases between. This CDR3 is built from 15 residues. The V gene's germline CDR1 is KGHSH and CDR2 LQKENI.